A selection of T cell receptor beta chains follows, all from one sample in a study of T cells in Graves' hyperthyroidism and ophthalmopathy. MiXCR was run by TCRdb on the multiplex PCR reads, yielding one entry per CDR3 protein. The sample lists 350,000 to 450,000 distinct CDR3 sequences; about 14% were seen once. Sequencing used blood. The receptors come from a man aged 50-59 years with Graves' ophthalmopathy. CDR3s include the opening cysteine and the closing phenylalanine or tryptophan.

TRBJ1-5 | TRBV6-1 | CASRPTGNQPQHF
TRBJ1-1 | TRBV19 | CASSRQGWNTEAFF
TRBJ1-5 | TRBV20-1 | CSAWRAGEQPQHF
TRBJ2-1 | TRBV7-9 | CASRASGTSGRNEQFF
TRBJ1-4 | TRBV7-9 | CASSPPAGNEKLFF
TRBJ2-7 | TRBV29-1 | CSGSRTDDYEQYF
TRBJ2-1 | TRBV29-1 | CSVLPHIYNEQFF
TRBJ2-2 | TRBV19 | CASSKQGFAGELFF
TRBJ1-1 | TRBV3-1 | CASSPAGGEAFF
TRBJ2-3 | TRBV5-1 | CASSLEVTGGARGLDTQYF
TRBJ1-4 | TRBV3-1 | CASSQRTGGNEKLFF
TRBJ2-5 | TRBV9 | CASSASGTSGRQETQYF
TRBJ2-1 | TRBV11-3 | CASSTGTSSYNEQFF
TRBJ1-6 | TRBV7-3 | CASSRRGTDNSPLHF
TRBJ1-3 | TRBV30 | CAWSGQGTTIYF
TRBJ2-1 | TRBV7-9 | CASSLSPSSYNEQFF
TRBJ2-3 | TRBV11-1 | CASSLALGIDTQYF
TRBJ1-5 | TRBV10-1 | CASSDSNQPQHF
TRBJ1-1 | TRBV5-8 | CASSLVPGPKPTEAFF
TRBJ1-2 | TRBV2 | CASSEEGASGYTF
TRBJ2-6 | TRBV6-1 | CASSVSGRAAGANVLTF
TRBJ2-3 | TRBV25-1 | CASSEYPSGRAPDTQYF
TRBJ2-7 | TRBV7-9 | CASSVIPSGRVIYEQYF
TRBJ1-1 | TRBV7-8 | CASSFNRGLGNTEAFF
TRBJ2-1 | TRBV6-5 | CASSYSGFSYNEQFF
TRBJ2-2 | TRBV7-6 | CASSLSTLAGAPGELFF
TRBJ1-2 | TRBV30 | CAWSVWGADGYTF
TRBJ2-7 | TRBV5-1 | CASSFPAGSLSYGQYF
TRBJ1-6 | TRBV6-6 | CASSYGLGSSYNSPLHF
TRBJ2-7 | TRBV2 | CASIGFRDYEQYF
TRBJ2-4 | TRBV7-3 | CASSLSLGPRLAKNIQYF
TRBJ1-3 | TRBV28 | CASSFYQGAGNTIYF
TRBJ2-5 | TRBV7-2 | CASSRVARETQYF
TRBJ2-1 | TRBV12-3/TRBV12-4 | CASSFDRGSYNEQFF
TRBJ1-1 | TRBV3-1 | CASRRETEASF
TRBJ1-2 | TRBV6-1 | CASSEMSTVSNGYTF
TRBJ1-6 | TRBV4-2 | CASSRTGVRESPLHF
TRBJ2-6 | TRBV10-3 | CAIRGQRSGANVLTF
TRBJ2-5 | TRBV28 | CASKSGLETQYF
TRBJ2-1 | TRBV10-3 | CAISLPSWGARQFF
TRBJ2-7 | TRBV11-2 | CASSLGTSGSEQYF
TRBJ1-6 | TRBV12-3/TRBV12-4 | CASSRGGERSPLHF
TRBJ2-1 | TRBV29-1 | CSVEATRGFF
TRBJ2-1 | TRBV20-1 | CSARDLVASGYLEQFF
TRBJ1-2 | TRBV12-3/TRBV12-4 | CASSSRRWRAQNNYGYTF
TRBJ2-5 | TRBV11-3 | CASSLEIGQGVAETQYF
TRBJ2-2 | TRBV2 | CASKASANTGELFF
TRBJ1-2 | TRBV29-1 | CSTSGQYGYGYTF
TRBJ2-3 | TRBV12-3/TRBV12-4 | CASSRLEGGDTQYF
TRBJ2-3 | TRBV9 | CASRASGAYTDTQYF
NA | TRBV15 | CATSNRWGRGNGRNEQYF
TRBJ2-1 | TRBV2 | CASSERGSYNEQFF
TRBJ1-3 | TRBV6-1 | CASSDPGRSSGNTIYF
TRBJ1-1 | TRBV5-1 | CASSYDTDKTNTEAFF
TRBJ1-2 | TRBV12-3/TRBV12-4 | CASKTSVGGYTF